Following are 32 T cell receptor beta chains from one sample sequenced in a study of tumor and adjacent non-tumor tissue in lung cancer. The library came from three nested PCR rounds adapted from ARM-PCR protocols. TCRdb analysed the multiplex PCR reads with MiXCR anew, one entry per CDR3 protein. The table shows under 150,000 distinct CDR3 sequences, with approximately 72% occurring only once. No cell sorting was done before RNA was extracted from the tissue. Specimen: lung tumor tissue. These receptors were obtained from a man in his 60s with small cell lung cancer.

Concerning this clonotype: The junction departs from germline at one end; a sequencing error may be responsible. The rearrangement links TRBV11-2 to TRBJ2-3; D uncertain. CDR1 and CDR2 from the germline V gene are SGHAT and FQNNGV. This CDR3 spans 12 amino acids. The CDR3 sequence is CASTLTSDTQYF. The CDR3 DNA reads TGTGCTAGCACCTTAACATCAGATACGCAGTATTTT.

With regard to this clonotype: At one of its ends the junction is not consistent with the germline gene, which may arise from a read error. The V and J genes are TRBV11-1 and TRBJ2-6; TRBD2 matches 8 bases. The CDR3 spans 18 residues. Germline loops: CDR1 SGHAT, CDR2 FQDESV (reference sequence). The CDR3 DNA is TGTGCCAACAGCTTATTAGCGGGAATGCTCGCTGGAGCCAACGTCCTGACTTTC. It codes for CANSLLAGMLAGANVLTF. The full variable domain, its missing parts supplied by reference TRBV11-1 and TRBJ2-6, is EAEVAQSPRYKITEKSQAVAFWCDPISGHATLYWYRQILGQGPELLVQFQDESVVDDSQLPKDRFSAERLKGVDSTLKIQPAELGDSAMYLCANSLLAGMLAGANVLTFGAGSRLTVL.

This clonotype has ten or more counts. The chain has TRBV11-3 and TRBJ1-3; D gene uncertain. Looked up from germline, CDR1 is SGHNT and CDR2 is YENEEA. Trimming cost V 3 bases and J 0 bases, with 9 bases left between them. There are 15 residues in the CDR3. In DNA, the CDR3 is TGTGCCAGCAGCTTCGGGTCCTCCTCTGGAAACACCATATATTTT. Its protein product is CASSFGSSSGNTIYF.

This clonotype came up a few times. CDR3: CASRRESAGELFF. CDR3 nucleotide sequence: TGTGCCAGTCGGCGGGAGAGCGCCGGGGAGCTGTTTTTT. This chain connects TRBV6-1 to TRBJ2-2; 7 bases are shared with TRBD2. Germline assignment: CDR1 MNHNS and CDR2 SASEGT. V was clipped by 9 bases and J by 6 bases; unmatched bases: 7. The CDR3 contains 13 residues.

This clonotype was seen only a few times. Just one base apart from a much larger clone, this may be a read error. The V call is TRBV6-5, the J call TRBJ1-2, with D perhaps TRBD1 (5 bases). The CDR3 is 12 residues long. CDR1 is MNHEY and CDR2 is SVGAGI in the germline V gene. The CDR3 nucleotides are TGTGCCGGCAGGGCGGCCGCGGCAGGCTACACCTTC. Translated: CAGRAAAAGYTF.

As to this clonotype: A read error may produce the germline difference seen at one junction end. The chain links TRBV11-1 to TRBJ2-3, with D tentatively TRBD2 (5 bases). This CDR3 spans 16 amino acids. Per the germline V gene, CDR1 is SGHAT and CDR2 is FQDESV (reference sequence). The CDR3 is CDSSSTGIGSTDTQYF. CDR3 DNA: TGTGACAGCAGCTCGACGGGGATAGGAAGCACAGATACGCAGTATTTT.

Remarks on this clonotype: The junction departs from germline at one end; a sequencing error may be responsible. The chain recombines TRBV20-1 with TRBJ2-7; 7 bases match TRBD2. CDR3 size: 12 residues. Germline CDR1 and CDR2: DFQATT and SNEGSKA (reference sequence). Here the CDR3 reads CSARGRGSEQCF. CDR3 in DNA: TGCAGTGCTCGGGGGAGGGGCAGCGAGCAGTGCTTC.

The chain has TRBV7-8 and TRBJ2-7, with D hard to call. CDR1 and CDR2 from the germline V gene are SGHVS and FQNEAQ. The CDR3 sequence is 14 residues long. CDR3: CASSLHPGSYGQYV. DNA for the CDR3: TGTGCTAGCAGCTTACATCCGGGTTCCTACGGGCAGTACGTC.

This chain links TRBV11-2 with TRBJ2-5; D is tentatively TRBD1 or TRBD2 (6 bases each). Germline V gene data show CDR1 as SGHAT and CDR2 as FQNNGV. The CDR3 has 13 amino acids. In DNA form, the CDR3 reads TGTGCGAGCTGCTTAGAGGGGGGACGGACCCAGTACTTC. It encodes CASCLEGGRTQYF. The full variable domain, rest sourced from reference TRBV11-2 and TRBJ2-5, is EAGVAQSPRYKIIEKRQSVAFWCNPISGHATLYWYQQILGQGPKLLIQFQNNGVVDDSQLPKDRFSAERLKGVDSTLKIQPAKLEDSAVYLCASCLEGGRTQYFGPGTRLLVL.

Concerning this clonotype: A much larger clone sits a single nucleotide away, making a read error possible. This chain joins TRBV12-3 or TRBV12-4 and TRBJ1-1; D is unclear. V lost 7 bases to trimming and J lost 4 bases, with 25 bases between them. The CDR3 loop spans 17 amino acids. CDR3 nucleotides: TGTGCCAGCACCTCAGGACGGTTCGGCTTTTCGGTCACTGAAGCTTTCTTT. Translated, it gives CASTSGRFGFSVTEAFF.

On this clonotype itself: The junction departs from the called germline gene at one end, perhaps through a read error. This chain links TRBV20-1 with TRBJ2-2; TRBD1 or TRBD2 may be the D gene (5 bases each). CDR1 and CDR2 (germline): DFQATT, SNEGSKA (reference sequence). The CDR3 totals 15 residues. Written as DNA, the CDR3 is TGCAGTGCTAGAGATGTGGGGCAGGACACCGGGGAGCCGTTTTTT. Translated, it gives CSARDVGQDTGEPFF.

J is TRBJ2-5 and V is TRBV7-8, with D unresolved. V shed 3 bases and J shed 2 bases, with 7 bases lying between them. The CDR3 has 13 amino acids. The germline gives CDR1 SGHVS, CDR2 FQNEAQ. The CDR3 sequence: CASSFDIQETQYF. CDR3 bases: TGTGCCAGCAGCTTCGACATACAAGAGACCCAGTACTTC.

This clonotype occurred a few times. The chain recombines TRBV12-3 or TRBV12-4 with TRBJ1-4; the D gene is possibly TRBD1 (5 bases). There are 14 residues in the CDR3. Trimming took off 5 bases at V and 7 bases at J, with 14 bases between the two ends. CDR3: CASSLGGRGEKLFF. The CDR3, as DNA: TGTGCCAGCAGTCTTGGGGGGAGGGGTGAAAAACTGTTTTTT.

In this sample, this clonotype turned up a few times. The rearrangement uses TRBV12-3 or TRBV12-4 and TRBJ1-1; D gene ambiguous. Trimming removed 5 bases at V and 0 bases at J, with 10 bases between. This CDR3 is 14 amino acids long. The DNA of the CDR3 is TGTGCCAGCAGTCAGGTTACTCTGAACACTGAAGCTTTCTTT. Translating gives CASSQVTLNTEAFF.

Regarding this clonotype: The conserved phenylalanine or tryptophan is not found at the CDR3 terminus, so this likely reflects a read error. The chain combines TRBV4-1 with TRBJ2-5, with 11 bases fitting TRBD2. Trimming cost V 0 bases and J 11 bases; bases outside gene matches: 17. Germline V gives CDR1 MGHRA, CDR2 YSYEKL. This CDR3 contains 18 residues. CDR3 region: CASSQDLGLAGDGEIQYS. Written as DNA, the CDR3 is TGCGCCAGCAGCCAAGATCTAGGACTAGCGGGCGATGGAGAGATTCAGTACTCC.

The chain carries TRBV6-6 and TRBJ1-4; a possible D gene is TRBD1 (6 bases). This CDR3 has 17 amino acids. V dropped 0 bases and J dropped 10 bases, with 21 bases sitting between them. Germline assignment: CDR1 MNHNY and CDR2 SVGAGI (reference sequence). The CDR3 is CASSYSIGGPLKGKLFF. DNA of the CDR3: TGTGCCAGCAGTTACTCGATCGGGGGCCCTTTGAAAGGAAAACTGTTTTTT.

As for this clonotype: Given a much more abundant clone one base away, this may be a read error. V gene TRBV29-1 combines with J gene TRBJ2-1; tentative D call: TRBD2 (5 bases). Germline values: CDR1 SQVTM, CDR2 ANQGSEA. This CDR3 has 14 amino acids. Trimming cost V 3 bases and J 4 bases, with 13 bases left between them. The CDR3 bases are TGCAGCGTTGATGGTACTCGCGGGTACAATGAGCAGTTCTTC. This gives the protein CSVDGTRGYNEQFF.

On this clonotype itself: It is likely a read error, because the conserved phenylalanine at the end of the CDR3 is missing. V usage is TRBV29-1 and J usage is TRBJ1-1; the match to TRBD1 covers 9 bases. Germline V lookup: CDR1 SQVTM, CDR2 ANQGSEA. The trim removed 5 bases at V and 1 base at J, leaving 2 bases unmatched. The CDR3 runs 13 residues. In DNA, the CDR3 is TGCAGCGTTAAGGGACAGGGGAACACTGAAGCTTTCCTT. It is translated as CSVKGQGNTEAFL.

This clonotype was picked up many times. V gene TRBV4-2 combines with J gene TRBJ2-3, with 9 nucleotides matching TRBD2. V was clipped by 0 bases and J by 1 base; unmatched bases: 11. The CDR3 contains 19 residues. Per germline, CDR1 LGHNA and CDR2 YNFKEQ. Written as DNA, the CDR3 is TGTGCCAGCAGCCAAGATTGGAGACTAGCGGAGGCGGGCACAGATACGCAGTATTTT. Amino acids: CASSQDWRLAEAGTDTQYF.

Points on this clonotype: This clone may be a read error of a much larger clone one base away. V and J are TRBV5-5 and TRBJ1-5, with TRBD1 as a possible D gene (5 bases). Germline CDR1 and CDR2: SGHKS and YYEKEE (reference sequence). The CDR3 has 12 residues. The CDR3 region is CASSLVPGPQNF. The DNA of the CDR3 is TGTGCCAGCAGCTTGGTACCAGGGCCCCAGAATTTT.

On this clonotype: Germline is not matched at one junction end, which may reflect a read error. The chain carries TRBV4-1 and TRBJ2-1; the D gene is possibly TRBD1 (5 bases). Germline V gene data show CDR1 as MGHRA and CDR2 as YSYEKL. CDR3 length: 18 residues. The CDR3 region has the DNA TGCGCCAGCAGCCAGGATGATACTGGACACAACTCCTACAATGAGCGGTTCTTC. It encodes CASSQDDTGHNSYNERFF.

This sequence joins TRBV12-3 or TRBV12-4 and TRBJ1-2; D is possibly TRBD1 (5 bases). Trimming took off 4 bases at V and 4 bases at J, with 7 bases between the two ends. The CDR3 spans 12 residues. The CDR3 sequence: CASSSDSYGYTF. DNA of the CDR3: TGTGCCAGCAGTTCCGACAGCTATGGCTACACCTTC.

Of note for this clonotype: This sequence may be a read error, since a much larger clone differs from it by one base. This chain links TRBV29-1 with TRBJ2-3; D is unclear. The CDR3 is 12 residues long. CDR1 is SQVTM, CDR2 ANQGSEA, per germline. Trimming took off 8 bases at V and 3 bases at J, with 12 bases between the two ends. The chain's CDR3 is CSIAEMTDTQYF. The CDR3 DNA follows: TGCAGCATTGCGGAAATGACAGATACGCAGTATTTT.

This clonotype was counted only a few times. The junction differs from germline at one of its ends, possibly a read error. V usage is TRBV4-1 and J usage is TRBJ2-1, with a tentative D call TRBD2 (6 bases). CDR3 length: 15 amino acids. The germline gives CDR1 MGHRA, CDR2 YSYEKL. The CDR3 here is CTSRPAGPSYNEQFF. Written as DNA, the CDR3 is TGCACCAGCAGGCCAGCGGGCCCTTCCTACAATGAGCAGTTCTTC.

This clonotype was seen at least ten times. The chain uses TRBV11-2 and TRBJ2-7; the match to TRBD1 covers 10 bases. This CDR3 spans 15 amino acids. V shed 3 bases and J 2 bases; nucleotides not matched to a gene: 4. Germline V gives CDR1 SGHAT, CDR2 FQNNGV. CDR3 protein: CASSFGTGVTYEQYF. The CDR3 DNA is TGTGCCAGCAGCTTCGGGACAGGGGTTACCTACGAGCAGTACTTC.

The chain combines TRBV7-9 with TRBJ1-5, with 7 bases fitting TRBD1. The CDR3 consists of 14 residues. Germline V gene data show CDR1 as SEHNR and CDR2 as FQNEAQ (reference sequence). Unmatched junction bases numbered 5, after V lost 5 bases and J lost 4 bases. The CDR3 loop is CASSPDRVNQPQHF. CDR3 in DNA: TGTGCCAGCAGCCCCGACAGGGTTAATCAGCCCCAGCATTTT.

This clonotype was recorded once. The chain joins TRBV11-3 to TRBJ2-3; D uncertain. This CDR3 region has 15 residues. From germline, CDR1 is SGHNT and CDR2 YENEEA. V gave up 5 bases and J gave up 5 bases, with 17 bases separating them. The CDR3 spells CASSPGVSVRDTQYF. The DNA for the CDR3 is TGTGCCAGCAGCCCCGGCGTAAGCGTCAGAGATACGCAGTATTTT.

A remark on this clonotype: Likely a read error: the CDR3 ends without its conserved phenylalanine or tryptophan. This chain joins TRBV6-1 and TRBJ1-2; no firm D call. V lost 1 base and J lost 4, with 7 bases in between. The germline V gene encodes CDR1 MNHNS and CDR2 SASEGT. The CDR3 is 13 residues long. The CDR3 nucleotides are TGTGCCAGCAGTGAAGGCGCTAGCTATGGCTACACCTCG. It codes for CASSEGASYGYTS.

The gene calls are TRBV11-2 and TRBJ2-7; a weak D match, TRBD2 (6 bases). This CDR3 is built from 15 residues. Germline CDR1 is SGHAT and CDR2 is FQNNGV. The germline V and J ends were trimmed by 1 base and 3 bases, with 13 bases remaining between them. The CDR3 loop is CASSLGSETSYEQYF. CDR3 nucleotides: TGTGCCAGCAGCTTAGGGTCAGAGACTAGCTACGAGCAGTACTTC.

This clonotype has a single count. The CDR3 does not end in the conserved phenylalanine or tryptophan, so this is likely a read error. The gene calls are TRBV11-3 and TRBJ2-1, with 8 nucleotides matching TRBD2. Germline-derived CDR1 and CDR2 are SGHNT and YENEEA. The length of the CDR3 is 15 residues. The CDR3 loop is CASSLGGRSYNEQFL. For the CDR3, the DNA is TGTGCCAGCAGCTTAGGCGGGAGGTCCTACAATGAACAGTTCCTC.

This clonotype was recorded once. The chain joins TRBV5-1 to TRBJ2-7; maybe TRBD1 (6 bases). CDR1 is SGHRS and CDR2 is YFSETQ in the germline V gene. The V end was cut by 3 bases, the J end by 3 bases, with 13 bases between. This CDR3 comprises 14 residues. The CDR3 sequence is CASSSQGSFYEQYF. The CDR3 nucleotides read TGCGCCAGCAGCTCACAGGGCAGCTTCTACGAGCAGTACTTC.

The CDR3: CASTVGLGMISTDTQYF. The CDR3 nucleotides are TGTGCCAGCACCGTGGGGCTGGGAATGATCAGCACAGATACGCAGTATTTT. The chain joins TRBV11-2 to TRBJ2-3; D may be TRBD1 (5 bases). The germline V gene encodes CDR1 SGHAT and CDR2 FQNNGV. The ends were cut back, 7 bases at V and 0 bases at J, with 20 bases in the middle. This CDR3 contains 17 residues. Variable domain in full (rest from reference TRBV11-2 and TRBJ2-3): EAGVAQSPRYKIIEKRQSVAFWCNPISGHATLYWYQQILGQGPKLLIQFQNNGVVDDSQLPKDRFSAERLKGVDSTLKIQPAKLEDSAVYLCASTVGLGMISTDTQYFGPGTRLTVL.